The present T cell receptor beta chain was sequenced within a study of long-term antiretroviral therapy in people with HIV. About the research overall: The study's earliest collections predate the 2015 immediate-ART recommendation by about a decade.

United States facilities provided treatment to all participants with HIV. About this clone itself: The antigen is unknown. Within the sample, other DNA sequences also encode this same CDR3.

Study-level points and caveats: Blood specimens, gathered between about 2004 and 2018, were possibly obtained under older ART regimens. Diversity remained lower than transplant donor controls, even though it increased after ART.

Germline V gene lookup returns CDR1 SEHNR and CDR2 FQNEAQ (reference sequence). There are 13 residues in the CDR3. Between the trimmed V and J ends, which lost 1 base and 1 base, there was a span of 2 bases. Investigators performed immunoSEQ version v3.0 at survey level. Sequencing was performed with immunoSEQ multiplex PCR; in TCRdb, only in-frame clones are kept and a portion is missing. The sample contains 34,000 or so clones, about 88% of which appear only once. The origin of this receptor is a woman aged 25 to 39 with HIV. The specimen comprised unsorted PBMCs, sampled just over 2.7 years before starting antiretroviral therapy. The chain recombines TRBV7-9 with TRBJ2-1; D is ambiguous. CDR3 sequence reads: CASSLGSYNEQFF. The CDR3 nucleotides read TGTGCCAGCAGCTTAGGATCCTACAATGAGCAGTTCTTC.